This T cell receptor beta chain derives from a study of post-analysis software for immune sequencing data. The V segment lost 4 bases and the J segment 7 bases; nucleotides outside the gene matches: 13. The CDR3 spans 16 residues. Germline V lookup: CDR1 MDHEN, CDR2 SYDVKM. Details on this clonotype: What it binds is not known.

Study-level points and caveats: TRBV segments more frequent in patients than in controls numbered a few and included TRBV5-6, TRBV5-1 and TRBV20-1. Those with multiple sclerosis, the patient group, showed significantly lower normalized Chao1 diversity than controls.

Included in the TCR beta cDNA libraries were unique molecular identifiers. One entry per CDR3 protein, called by TCRdb with MiXCR from the PCR reads. This sample has approximately 770,000 distinct CDR3 sequences, with about 43% found just once. The V and J genes are TRBV28 and TRBJ2-1; TRBD2 matches 7 bases. Material for sequencing was blood. The clonotype comes from a girl aged 5 to 17 with multiple sclerosis. The CDR3 coding sequence is TGTGCCAGCAGTTCCCTTTTGGGAGGGCTCAGAAATGAGCAGTTCTTC. Amino acids: CASSSLLGGLRNEQFF. The full variable domain, its missing parts supplied by reference TRBV28 and TRBJ2-1, is DVKVTQSSRYLVKRTGEKVFLECVQDMDHENMFWYRQDPGLGLRLIYFSYDVKMKEKGDIPEGYSVSREKKERFSLILESASTNQTSMYLCASSSLLGGLRNEQFFGPGTRLTVL.